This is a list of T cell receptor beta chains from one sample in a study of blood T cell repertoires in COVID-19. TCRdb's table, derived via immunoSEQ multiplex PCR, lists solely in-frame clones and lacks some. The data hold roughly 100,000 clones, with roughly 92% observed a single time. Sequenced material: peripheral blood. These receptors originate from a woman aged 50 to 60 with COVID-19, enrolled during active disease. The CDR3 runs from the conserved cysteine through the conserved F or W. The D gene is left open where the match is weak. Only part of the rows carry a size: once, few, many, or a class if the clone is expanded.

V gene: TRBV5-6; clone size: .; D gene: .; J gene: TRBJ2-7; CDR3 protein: CASSLGGTYEQYF; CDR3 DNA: TGTGCCAGCAGCTTGGGGGGCACCTACGAGCAGTACTTC
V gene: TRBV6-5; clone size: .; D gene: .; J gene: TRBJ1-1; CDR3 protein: CASSSRDYEAFF; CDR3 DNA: TGTGCCAGCAGTTCCCGGGACTATGAAGCTTTCTTT
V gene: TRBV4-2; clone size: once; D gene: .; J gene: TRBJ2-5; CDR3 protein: CASSQRGGKETQYF; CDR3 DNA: TGTGCCAGCAGCCAAAGGGGCGGGAAAGAGACCCAGTACTTC
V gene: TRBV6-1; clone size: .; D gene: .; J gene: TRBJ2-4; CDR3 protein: CASSEVWQSNIQYF; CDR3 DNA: TGTGCCAGCAGTGAAGTTTGGCAGTCAAACATTCAGTACTTC
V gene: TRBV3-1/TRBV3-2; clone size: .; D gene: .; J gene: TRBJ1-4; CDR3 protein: CASSQPPTGTEKLFF; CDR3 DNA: TGTGCCAGCAGCCAACCACCCACCGGGACAGAAAAACTGTTTTTT
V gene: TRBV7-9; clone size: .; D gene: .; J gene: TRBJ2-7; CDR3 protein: CASSASGSYEQYF; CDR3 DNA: TGTGCCAGCAGCGCCAGCGGTTCCTACGAGCAGTACTTC
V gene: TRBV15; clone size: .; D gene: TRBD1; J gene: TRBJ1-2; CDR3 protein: CATSRDGTGSNYGYTF; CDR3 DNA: TGTGCCACCAGCAGAGATGGGACAGGCTCAAACTATGGCTACACCTTC
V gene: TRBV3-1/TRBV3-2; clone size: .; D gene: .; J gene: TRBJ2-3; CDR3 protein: CASSQGGPTDTQYF; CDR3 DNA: TGTGCCAGCAGCCAGGGGGGACCCACAGATACGCAGTATTTT
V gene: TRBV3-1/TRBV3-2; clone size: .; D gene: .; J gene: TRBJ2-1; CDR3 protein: CASSRTGYNEQFF; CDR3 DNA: TGTGCCAGCAGCCGTACAGGGTACAATGAGCAGTTCTTC
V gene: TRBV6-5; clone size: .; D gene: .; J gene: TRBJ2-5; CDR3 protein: CASISIQGRQETQYF; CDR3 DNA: TGTGCCAGCATTTCCATACAGGGTAGGCAAGAGACCCAGTACTTC
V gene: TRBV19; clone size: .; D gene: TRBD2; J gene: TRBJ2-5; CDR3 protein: CASSSREGYPQETQYF; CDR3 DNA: TGTGCCAGTAGTAGCAGGGAGGGATACCCCCAAGAGACCCAGTACTTC
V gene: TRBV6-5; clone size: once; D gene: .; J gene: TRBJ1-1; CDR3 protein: CASRATGLGTEAFF; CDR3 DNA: TGTGCCAGCAGAGCAACAGGATTGGGCACTGAAGCTTTCTTT
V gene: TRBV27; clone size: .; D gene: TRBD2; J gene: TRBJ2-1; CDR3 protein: CASSGLAGGVEQFF; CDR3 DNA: TGTGCCAGCAGCGGACTAGCGGGGGGGGTTGAGCAGTTCTTC
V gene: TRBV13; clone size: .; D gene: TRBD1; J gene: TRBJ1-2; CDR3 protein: CASSPGQGFYGYTF; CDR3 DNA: TGTGCCAGCAGCCCCGGACAGGGATTCTATGGCTACACCTTC
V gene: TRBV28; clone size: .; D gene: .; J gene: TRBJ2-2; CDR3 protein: CASSTLLAGELFF; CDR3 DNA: TGTGCCAGCAGCACCCTCCTAGCCGGGGAGCTGTTTTTT
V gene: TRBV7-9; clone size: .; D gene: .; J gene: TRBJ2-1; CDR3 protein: CASSLQDNGREFF; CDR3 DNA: TGTGCCAGCAGCCTACAGGACAACGGCCGGGAGTTCTTC
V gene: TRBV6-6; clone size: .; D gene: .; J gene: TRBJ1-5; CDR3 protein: CASSTFSNQPQHF; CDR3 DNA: TGTGCCAGCAGTACATTTAGCAATCAGCCCCAGCATTTT
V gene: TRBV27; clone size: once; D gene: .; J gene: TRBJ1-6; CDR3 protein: CASSLQGFGSPLHF; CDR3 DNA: TGTGCCAGCAGTTTACAGGGTTTCGGTTCACCCCTCCACTTT
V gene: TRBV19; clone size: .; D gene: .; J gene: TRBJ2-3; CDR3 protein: CASSMVRGRYTDTQYF; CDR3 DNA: TGTGCCAGTAGTATGGTTCGGGGGAGATACACAGATACGCAGTATTTT
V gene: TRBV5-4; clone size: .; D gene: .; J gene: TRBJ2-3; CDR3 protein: CASSRDSGTDTQYF; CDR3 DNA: TGTGCCAGCAGCCGGGACTCCGGGACAGATACGCAGTATTTT
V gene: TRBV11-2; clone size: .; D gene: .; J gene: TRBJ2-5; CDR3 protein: CASSPGLGGGAETQYF; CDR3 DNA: TGTGCCAGCAGCCCTGGGTTAGGAGGGGGCGCGGAGACCCAGTACTTC